A selection of T cell receptor beta chains follows, all from one sample in a study of T cell responses to AZD1222 COVID-19 vaccine. Method: immunoSEQ multiplex PCR; TCRdb's copy keeps in-frame clones and lacks some. The sample has about 120,000 clones, approximately 90% seen once; the top ten hold around 8%. Sample: peripheral blood, taken on day 0 of AZD1222 vaccination. The receptors derive from an adult in good health. Each CDR3 is given with its conserved first and last residue. A D gene is named only where the DNA matches it firmly. Expanded clones get a size class; other rows say once, few or many, or leave the size out.

d_call	clone_size	v_call	j_call	cdr3_nt	cdr3_aa
TRBD1	NA	TRBV3-1/TRBV3-2	TRBJ1-1	TGTGCCAGCAGCCTCATAGGGACAGGACGAGCTTTCTTT	CASSLIGTGRAFF
NA	NA	TRBV15	TRBJ1-3	TGTGCCACCAGCAGAGATTTTTTGGGCGCTGGAAACACCATATATTTT	CATSRDFLGAGNTIYF
TRBD2	few	TRBV29-1	TRBJ2-2	TGCAGCGCCCAGAGGGGCGGGAGAGTCACCGGGGAGCTGTTTTTT	CSAQRGGRVTGELFF
NA	NA	TRBV5-8	TRBJ1-1	TGTGCCAGCAGCTTGTCTTTGGGGGGGCAGCTTCACACTGAAGCTTTCTTT	CASSLSLGGQLHTEAFF
NA	few	TRBV2	TRBJ1-2	TGTGCCAGCAGTGATTTGCAGGGAGGCTATGGCTACACCTTC	CASSDLQGGYGYTF
NA	NA	TRBV19	TRBJ1-1	TGTGCCAGTAGTATAGGGCAGAACACTGAAGCTTTCTTT	CASSIGQNTEAFF
NA	NA	TRBV6-2/TRBV6-3	TRBJ1-5	TGTGCCAGCAGTTACTCGAGCTTTAGCAATCAGCCCCAGCATTTT	CASSYSSFSNQPQHF
TRBD1	once	TRBV27	TRBJ2-5	TGTGCCAGCACCTTCCCCAGGGGGCGAGAAGAGACCCAGTACTTC	CASTFPRGREETQYF
NA	NA	TRBV28	TRBJ1-2	TGTGCCAGCAGTTCCGCTGGGTACTATGGCTACACCTTC	CASSSAGYYGYTF
NA	NA	TRBV7-9	TRBJ2-3	TGTGCCAGCAGCTTAGCCAGGCTTACTAGCACAGATACGCAGTATTTT	CASSLARLTSTDTQYF
NA	NA	TRBV29-1	TRBJ2-5	TGCAGCGTTGCCACCAATCTAAGAGAGACCCAGTACTTC	CSVATNLRETQYF
TRBD1	once	TRBV3-1/TRBV3-2	TRBJ1-1	TGTGCCAGCAGCATCCGAGGGACAGGGGGCTCAGGAGCTTTCTTT	CASSIRGTGGSGAFF
NA	few	TRBV27	TRBJ2-3	TGTGCCAGCAGTTTGGAGCAGGGCACAGATACGCAGTATTTT	CASSLEQGTDTQYF
NA	NA	TRBV7-9	TRBJ1-1	TGTGCCAGCAGCGCCGAGGGACTCTCCGGGACTGAAGCTTTCTTT	CASSAEGLSGTEAFF
NA	once	TRBV5-6	TRBJ1-2	TGTGCCAGCAGCTTGCGAATCGGGGGGTCTGGCTACACCTTC	CASSLRIGGSGYTF
NA	NA	TRBV5-4	TRBJ1-1	TGTGCCAGCAGCTTCTCGGCGGGGGGCCGGATGAACACTGAAGCTTTCTTT	CASSFSAGGRMNTEAFF
NA	NA	TRBV9	TRBJ2-7	NA	CASSVGVGPGYEQYF
NA	NA	TRBV20-1	TRBJ1-1	TGCAGTGCTAGTGGACCGTGGAACACTGAAGCTTTCTTT	CSASGPWNTEAFF
NA	NA	TRBV12-3/TRBV12-4	TRBJ2-7	TGTGCCAGCAGTTTCGGGGGTAGGTACGAGCAGTACTTC	CASSFGGRYEQYF
NA	few	TRBV10-1	TRBJ1-1	TGCGCCAGCAGTGCGGCAGGGATGAACACTGAAGCTTTCTTT	CASSAAGMNTEAFF
NA	NA	TRBV7-9	TRBJ2-4	TGTGCCACCGAGGTAGAGCTAGCCAAAAACATTCAGTACTTC	CATEVELAKNIQYF
NA	NA	TRBV24-1	TRBJ1-2	TGTGCCACCAGTGATTCTTTCCCCGGGGTGAACTATGGCTACACCTTC	CATSDSFPGVNYGYTF
TRBD1	NA	TRBV7-8	TRBJ2-7	TGTGCCAGCAGCTTAAACCGGGACAGGGGGCTTAAGCCCTACGAGCAGTACTTC	CASSLNRDRGLKPYEQYF
NA	NA	TRBV24-1	TRBJ2-2	TGTGCCACCAGTTCCGGGACACCGAACACCGGGGAGCTGTTTTTT	CATSSGTPNTGELFF
TRBD1	once	TRBV28	TRBJ1-2	TGTGCCAGCAGTTTGCAGGGGGCGGGCTATGGCTACACCTTC	CASSLQGAGYGYTF
TRBD1	NA	TRBV3-1/TRBV3-2	TRBJ1-2	TGTGCCAGCAGCCGAATTTACAGGGGAAGCTATGGCTACACCTTC	CASSRIYRGSYGYTF
TRBD1	NA	TRBV6-2/TRBV6-3	TRBJ1-1	TGTGCCAGCAGTTGGACAGGGAGTGGGGCTGAAGCTTTCTTT	CASSWTGSGAEAFF
TRBD1	NA	TRBV5-1	TRBJ1-6	TGCGCCAGCAGCTGGGGGACAGGGGTTGAGAATTCACCCCTCCACTTT	CASSWGTGVENSPLHF
NA	NA	TRBV19	TRBJ1-1	TGTGCCAGTAGTATACCCGGGGGGAGGAACACTGAAGCTTTCTTT	CASSIPGGRNTEAFF
NA	NA	TRBV19	TRBJ1-1	TGTGCCACCAGGGATAGGACTGAAGCTTTCTTT	CATRDRTEAFF
NA	few	TRBV5-5	TRBJ1-2	TGTGCCAGCACCACTGAGGGGGGGCGAAATGGCTACACCTTC	CASTTEGGRNGYTF
TRBD1	NA	TRBV7-9	TRBJ1-2	TGTGCCAGCAGGAGTGGACAGGGGTATGGCTACACCTTC	CASRSGQGYGYTF
TRBD2	NA	TRBV7-9	TRBJ2-1	TGTGCCAGCAGTCGCGGGACTACCTCCTACAATGAGCAGTTCTTC	CASSRGTTSYNEQFF
NA	NA	TRBV2	TRBJ2-1	TGTGCCAGCAGTGAAGGGAACTTCAACAATGAGCAGTTCTTC	CASSEGNFNNEQFF
TRBD1	NA	TRBV2	TRBJ2-5	TGTGCCAGCACAGGGACAGGGGGTCACCAAGAGACCCAGTACTTC	CASTGTGGHQETQYF
NA	NA	TRBV5-4	TRBJ1-5	TGTGCCAGCAGCTCGGGGGGTCCCGGGCAGCCCCAGCATTTT	CASSSGGPGQPQHF
NA	NA	TRBV27	TRBJ1-4	TGTGCCAGCAGTCCCCGGACCGGCGAGAATGAAAAACTGTTTTTT	CASSPRTGENEKLFF
NA	NA	TRBV11-2	TRBJ1-5	TGTGCCACCAAACTCGAGTTTAGGGGGAAGCAGCCCCAGCATTTT	CATKLEFRGKQPQHF
NA	NA	TRBV29-1	TRBJ1-2	TGCAGCGTTGAAAGAGGGGCGGCCTATGGCTACACCTTC	CSVERGAAYGYTF
NA	NA	TRBV19	TRBJ2-6	TGTGCCAGTAGTTGGCTTTTCATAAGATCTGGGGCCAACGTCCTGACTTTC	CASSWLFIRSGANVLTF
NA	NA	TRBV9	TRBJ1-3	TGTGCCAGCAGCCCTCCCCCGGGGCAGGGAAACACCATATATTTT	CASSPPPGQGNTIYF
NA	NA	TRBV27	TRBJ2-1	TGTGCCAGCAGTTTCCGGGTGTCTACGAATGAGCAGTTCTTC	CASSFRVSTNEQFF
TRBD1	NA	TRBV30	TRBJ1-5	TGTGCCTGGAGTGCAACAGGGGGCCATCAGCCCCAGCATTTT	CAWSATGGHQPQHF
NA	NA	TRBV12-3/TRBV12-4	TRBJ1-1	TGTGCCAGCAGTAGGGGAGGGCGGACTGAAGCTTTCTTT	CASSRGGRTEAFF
NA	once	TRBV10-3	TRBJ1-2	TGTGCCATCAGTGTAAGCAGGCCCCCCTATGGCTACACCTTC	CAISVSRPPYGYTF
TRBD1	NA	TRBV2	TRBJ1-5	TGTGCCAGCAACAGGGGTGTAGACCAGCCCCAGCATTTT	CASNRGVDQPQHF
NA	NA	TRBV2	TRBJ1-2	TGTGCCAGCAGTGAATCGTCAGTCCCCTCCTATGGCTACACCTTC	CASSESSVPSYGYTF
NA	NA	TRBV20-1	TRBJ2-2	TGCAGTGCTTCTGGCACCGGGGAGCTGTTTTTT	CSASGTGELFF
TRBD1	NA	TRBV3-1/TRBV3-2	TRBJ2-1	TGTGCCAGCAGCGACCCGGGGACAGGAGCGGATGAGCAGTTCTTC	CASSDPGTGADEQFF
TRBD1	NA	TRBV11-2	TRBJ1-5	TGTGCCAGCAGCTATGACAGGGACCAGCCCCAGCATTTT	CASSYDRDQPQHF
NA	NA	TRBV28	TRBJ2-7	TGTGCCAGCAGTCCCCCTAGCGACCAGACCTACGAGCAGTACTTC	CASSPPSDQTYEQYF
NA	many	TRBV5-1	TRBJ2-7	TGCGCCAGCAGCCCCAGGGGCGGCGAGCAGTACTTC	CASSPRGGEQYF
NA	NA	TRBV18	TRBJ1-4	TGTGCCAGCTCACCAGGGTCTGAGACTAATGAAAAACTGTTTTTT	CASSPGSETNEKLFF
NA	NA	TRBV5-6	TRBJ1-3	TGTGCCAGCAGTCAGGGCTCTGGAAACACCATATATTTT	CASSQGSGNTIYF
TRBD2	NA	TRBV5-1	TRBJ2-3	TGCGCCAGCAGCTTACTAGCGGGAGGCCCAGATACGCAGTATTTT	CASSLLAGGPDTQYF
NA	NA	TRBV2	TRBJ1-5	TGTGCCAGCAGAGATCGACAGGTATTTAGCAATCAGCCCCAGCATTTT	CASRDRQVFSNQPQHF
NA	few	TRBV5-5	TRBJ1-1	TGTGCCAGCAGCTTGGAATCCGGGGACACTGAAGCTTTCTTT	CASSLESGDTEAFF
NA	NA	TRBV5-1	TRBJ2-1	TGCGCCAGCAGCTTTCTGACAGGAGGTAGGAATGAGCAGTTCTTC	CASSFLTGGRNEQFF
NA	NA	TRBV24-1	TRBJ2-3	TGTGCCACCAGTGGGACAGTGACAGATACGCAGTATTTT	CATSGTVTDTQYF